This TCR beta chain derives from a study of regulatory T cells in long-lasting Graves disease. Study-level points and caveats: Persistent disease favored TRBV28, TRBJ1-2 and TRBJ2-5. With approximately 2,500 shared public clonotypes, persistent patients exceeded new patients, who shared 950 to 1,000.

The germline CDR1 and CDR2 sequences are SGHTA and FQGTGA. Trimming cost V 5 bases and J 0 bases, with 13 bases left between them. This CDR3 has 15 residues. As to time point: newly diagnosed GD, antithyroid drugs for less than 3 months. Scientists built the TCR library using RNA that was extracted from PBMCs. Sequencing libraries for TCR beta were prepared with iRepertoire HTBI primers and Arm-PCR of CDR3 regions. TCRdb analysed the multiplex PCR reads with MiXCR anew, one entry per CDR3 protein. Among roughly 350,000 distinct CDR3 sequences listed, about a sixth were seen once. The sample holds a few counts of this clonotype. What it recognizes is unknown. Because the CDR3 is missing its conserved closing phenylalanine or tryptophan, this is likely a read error. The same data also contributed to another study, on T cells in Graves' hyperthyroidism and ophthalmopathy. That work states: A patient was excluded if there was uncontrolled infection, other autoimmune disease, pregnancy or lactation.

This rearrangement joins TRBV7-3 to TRBJ1-1; perhaps TRBD1 as D (5 bases). This material consisted of peripheral blood mononuclear cells (PBMCs), taken at new diagnosis, from a patient treated with antithyroid drugs. This TCR derives from a young woman with Graves disease. The CDR3 DNA sequence: TGTGCCAGCAGCCCGGGACCTAGTGTGAACACTGAAGCTTTCCTT. It is translated as CASSPGPSVNTEAFL.